These T cell receptor beta chains were read from a single sample in a study of CD8+ T cells in alopecia areata. Sequencing used immunoSEQ multiplex PCR; TCRdb keeps in-frame clones, though not all of them. Of 100,000 to 120,000 clones in the sample, 45% to 70% were seen once. Sequencing input: CD8+ T cells sorted from blood. The receptors stem from a human donor in good health. Each CDR3 is given with its conserved first and last residue. A D gene is named only where the DNA matches it firmly. Clone sizes are given selectively: once, few, many, or a class where the clone is expanded.

D gene,J gene,V gene,clone size,CDR3 DNA,CDR3 protein
.,TRBJ1-5,TRBV2,.,TGTGCCAGCAGCCCCCAGGAGGGCGGTGGTCAGCCCCAGCATTTT,CASSPQEGGGQPQHF
.,TRBJ1-2,TRBV7-3,.,TGTGCCAGCAGCTTATGGACACCTAGATATGGTGGCTACACCTTC,CASSLWTPRYGGYTF
.,TRBJ2-2,TRBV6-1,.,TGTGCCAGCAGGGACCAACAGGGATATACCGGGGAGCTGTTTTTT,CASRDQQGYTGELFF
.,TRBJ2-3,TRBV5-1,.,TGCGCCAGCAGTATGGACAGTCGCACAGATACGCAGTATTTT,CASSMDSRTDTQYF
TRBD1,TRBJ1-1,TRBV30,.,TGTGCCTGGACAAACGGGACAGTCAGGGCGGCTTTCTTT,CAWTNGTVRAAFF
.,TRBJ2-7,TRBV27,few,TGTGCCAGCAGTTTATCATCAGGGAACGAGCAGTACTTC,CASSLSSGNEQYF
.,TRBJ2-1,TRBV29-1,.,TGCAGCGTTTCGCTCGACGGGACTCCTTATTCCGAGCAGTTCTTC,CSVSLDGTPYSEQFF
TRBD2,TRBJ2-1,TRBV11-2,.,TGTGCCAGCACCCTAGCGGGGGGCAATGAGCAGTTCTTC,CASTLAGGNEQFF
.,TRBJ2-7,TRBV29-1,.,TGCAGCGTTGAAGTGGGAGCATACGAGCAGTACTTC,CSVEVGAYEQYF
TRBD1,TRBJ1-2,TRBV29-1,few,TGCAGCGCACAGGGGGCGGATGGCTACACCTTC,CSAQGADGYTF
TRBD2,TRBJ2-5,TRBV2,.,TGTGCCAGCAGTAAGCGGGGACCCCTCCAAGAGACCCAGTACTTC,CASSKRGPLQETQYF
TRBD2,TRBJ2-5,TRBV5-6,.,TGTGCCAGCAGTTGGGCGGGGGTCCAAGAGACCCAGTACTTC,CASSWAGVQETQYF
.,TRBJ2-2,TRBV23-1,few,TGCGCCAGCAGTCAATTGAACACCGGGGAGCTGTTTTTT,CASSQLNTGELFF
.,TRBJ2-7,TRBV29-1,.,TGCAGCGTTGTGTGGGGGGCTTATCCCTACGAGCAGTACTTC,CSVVWGAYPYEQYF
.,TRBJ1-1,TRBV19,.,TGTGCCAGTAGTATGAGGGTCGCCACTGAAGCTTTCTTT,CASSMRVATEAFF
.,TRBJ2-2,TRBV7-9,.,TGTGCCAGCAGCCCATTGGGACTCACCGGGGAGCTGTTTTTT,CASSPLGLTGELFF
.,TRBJ1-1,TRBV29-1,.,TGCAGCGCCGGTGGAGGCTTGAACACTGAAGCTTTCTTT,CSAGGGLNTEAFF
.,TRBJ2-3,TRBV5-1,.,TGCGCCAGCAGCTTGGGCGGGGATACGCAGTATTTT,CASSLGGDTQYF
.,TRBJ2-2,TRBV28,.,TGTGCCAGCATAGAACTCCCGACCGGGGAGCTGTTTTTT,CASIELPTGELFF
TRBD2,TRBJ2-1,TRBV19,.,TGTGCCAGTAGTACCCTACTAGCGGGAGACTACAATGAGCAGTTCTTC,CASSTLLAGDYNEQFF
.,TRBJ1-1,TRBV5-6,.,TGTGCCAGCAGCTTGGGGACCACTGAAGCTTTCTTT,CASSLGTTEAFF
.,TRBJ2-1,TRBV2,.,TGTGCCAGCAGTGAATGGGTCGGGGGCTACAATGAGCAGTTCTTC,CASSEWVGGYNEQFF
.,TRBJ2-1,TRBV5-1,few,TGCGCCAGCAGCCCGGACGGGAACAATGAGCAGTTCTTC,CASSPDGNNEQFF
TRBD2,TRBJ2-3,TRBV28,.,TGTGCCAGCAGTTCCAACCTAGCGGGGGGGACAGATACGCAGTATTTT,CASSSNLAGGTDTQYF
.,TRBJ2-2,TRBV7-2,few,TGTGCCAGCAGCATCGACAGGTGTAGTGCCGGGGAGCTGTTTTTT,CASSIDRCSAGELFF
.,TRBJ1-1,TRBV7-9,.,TGTGCCAGCAGCTTAATCACAGGGTACCCTGAAGCTTTCTTT,CASSLITGYPEAFF
.,TRBJ1-2,TRBV5-6,.,TGTGCCAGCAGTTTGGAATTACAGGGCACGGAGGGCTACACCTTC,CASSLELQGTEGYTF
TRBD2,TRBJ2-7,TRBV13,.,TGTGCCAGCAGCTCTAGCGGGGGCCTCTCCTACGAGCAGTACTTC,CASSSSGGLSYEQYF
.,TRBJ1-1,TRBV29-1,.,TGCAGCGTTATTTACTGGACACCGACGAACACTGAAGCTTTCTTT,CSVIYWTPTNTEAFF
TRBD2,TRBJ2-3,TRBV7-8,.,TGTGCCAGCGGCACGGGGGGGAGGACAGATACGCAGTATTTT,CASGTGGRTDTQYF
.,TRBJ2-1,TRBV4-3,.,TGCGCCAGCAGCCGAGTTTGGGCGGTAAATAACTACAATGAGCAGTTCTTC,CASSRVWAVNNYNEQFF
TRBD2,TRBJ2-1,TRBV27,.,TGTGCCAGCGCCCCCGGGACTAGCGGGTACAATGAGCAGTTCTTC,CASAPGTSGYNEQFF
.,TRBJ2-7,TRBV4-3,.,TGCGCCAGCAGCCAAGATTTTTTGAACGAGCAGTACTTC,CASSQDFLNEQYF
.,TRBJ2-7,TRBV9,.,TGTGCCAGCAGCGTAGGAACAGGGAGCTCCTACGAGCAGTACTTC,CASSVGTGSSYEQYF
.,TRBJ1-2,TRBV6-1,.,TGTGCCAGCAGTGAAGCGGAAGGCAGGGGCTCGGAAGGCTACACCTTC,CASSEAEGRGSEGYTF
.,TRBJ1-5,TRBV4-1,.,TGCGCCAGCAGCCACTGGGGAAAGGCGGGTAGCAGCAATCAGCCCCAGCATTTT,CASSHWGKAGSSNQPQHF
TRBD1,TRBJ1-6,TRBV4-3,.,TGCGCCAGCAGCCTCGGGACAGGCTATAATTCACCCCTCCACTTT,CASSLGTGYNSPLHF
.,TRBJ2-7,TRBV7-9,.,TGTGCCAGCAGCCTGAGGGACACCTACGAGCAGTACTTC,CASSLRDTYEQYF
.,TRBJ2-1,TRBV13,.,TGTGCCAGCAGCTTAGGCGACAATGAGCAGTTCTTC,CASSLGDNEQFF
TRBD2,TRBJ2-7,TRBV27,.,TGTGCCAGCAGTTTGACTAGCGGGGAATACGAGCAGTACTTC,CASSLTSGEYEQYF
.,TRBJ2-3,TRBV7-9,.,TGTGCCAGCAGCTTCGTGGGTCACCACCGCACAGATACGCAGTATTTT,CASSFVGHHRTDTQYF
.,TRBJ2-2,TRBV29-1,.,TGCAGATTGGGGAACACCGGGGAGCTGTTTTTT,CRLGNTGELFF
TRBD1,TRBJ2-4,TRBV5-6,.,TGTGCCAGCAGAGAAGGACAGGGTGGTATAGCCAAAAACATTCAGTACTTC,CASREGQGGIAKNIQYF
.,TRBJ2-2,TRBV7-9,few,TGTGCCAGCAGCCCCGACTTTACCGGGGAGCTGTTTTTT,CASSPDFTGELFF
.,TRBJ2-3,TRBV6-5,.,TGTGCCAGCAGTTACATGGGGGGGCTCGGAGATACGCAGTATTTT,CASSYMGGLGDTQYF
.,TRBJ1-2,TRBV2,.,TGTGCCAGCGGCAGGGAACAGAAAAACTATGGCTACACCTTC,CASGREQKNYGYTF
.,TRBJ1-5,TRBV15,once,TGTGCCACCAGCACCGATGACTACTACAATCAGCCCCAGCATTTT,CATSTDDYYNQPQHF
TRBD2,TRBJ2-1,TRBV4-1,.,TGCGCCAGCAGCCACTCCGGGACTAGCGCGTCAAATGAGCAGTTCTTC,CASSHSGTSASNEQFF
.,TRBJ1-2,TRBV30,.,TGTGCCTGGGCAGGGGACTCTAACTATGGCTACACCTTC,CAWAGDSNYGYTF
TRBD2,TRBJ2-5,TRBV27,.,TGTGCCAGCAATCTGGGGGGGAAGGAGACCCAGTACTTC,CASNLGGKETQYF
.,TRBJ1-2,TRBV6-5,.,TGTGCCAGCAGTTCCGGCGGGGGCTATGGCTACACCTTC,CASSSGGGYGYTF
.,TRBJ1-2,TRBV18,.,TGTGCCAGCTCACCAGAAGGATCTGGCTACACCTTC,CASSPEGSGYTF
TRBD1,TRBJ2-1,TRBV25-1,.,TGTGCCAGCAAGGGGACAGGAGCCTACAATGAGCAGTTCTTC,CASKGTGAYNEQFF
TRBD1,TRBJ2-7,TRBV19,few,TGTGCCAGTACGCACGGGACAGGGGTCCACGAGCAGTACTTC,CASTHGTGVHEQYF
.,TRBJ2-7,TRBV5-6,few,TGTGCCAGCAGCTTGGGGACTTCAGCCCTCGAGCAGTACTTC,CASSLGTSALEQYF